The 9 T cell receptor beta chains presented below share a single source sample, sequenced in a study of early T cells in non-severe SARS-CoV-2 infection. TCRdb redid the calling of the 5' RACE reads with MiXCR, one entry per CDR3 protein. The table lists approximately 67,000 distinct CDR3 sequences, roughly 9.1% of them singletons, with approximately 3% in the top ten. Sequenced sample: whole blood. Every receptor here comes from an adult who was a healthcare worker with PCR-confirmed SARS-CoV-2 infection or an uninfected control (not recorded which).

CDR3 region: CASSNRNSGANVLTF. The CDR3 bases are TGTGCCAGCAGTAACAGGAACTCTGGGGCCAACGTCCTGACTTTC. The chain recombines TRBV7-3 with TRBJ2-6; possibly TRBD1 for D (5 bases). V lost 6 bases to trimming and J lost 0 bases, with 9 bases between them. CDR3 length: 15 amino acids. The germline CDR1 and CDR2 sequences are SGHTA and FQGTGA.

This clonotype was observed at least ten times. The chain uses TRBV20-1 and TRBJ2-1; maybe TRBD2 (5 bases). Looked up from germline, CDR1 is DFQATT and CDR2 is SNEGSKA (reference sequence). The V end lost 0 bases, the J end lost 8 bases, and 23 bases lay between the germline ends. The CDR3 sequence is 17 residues long. The CDR3 sequence is CSARDNPGLPNPDEQFF. CDR3 bases: TGCAGTGCTAGAGATAACCCCGGACTCCCAAATCCCGATGAGCAGTTCTTC.

This rearrangement joins TRBV5-1 to TRBJ2-3; D remains ambiguous. Trimming pared 4 bases from V and 0 bases from J, leaving 18 bases between. The CDR3 spans 17 residues. Per germline, CDR1 SGHRS and CDR2 YFSETQ. The CDR3 bases are TGCGCCAGCAGCCCGGAGCCCGTGACGTCGAGCACAGATACGCAGTATTTT. It specifies CASSPEPVTSSTDTQYF.

This clonotype was counted between two and nine times. The rearrangement uses TRBV18 and TRBJ2-3; possible D gene TRBD2, 6 bases. V lost 2 bases to trimming and J lost 5 bases, with 11 bases between them. CDR3 length equals 14 residues. Germline V gene lookup returns CDR1 KGHSH and CDR2 LQKENI. CDR3 coding DNA: TGTGCCAGCTCACCAGTCGGGAGTCTAGATACGCAGTATTTT. Translation gives CASSPVGSLDTQYF.

This clonotype was counted a few times. The rearrangement links TRBV12-3 or TRBV12-4 to TRBJ1-1, with D unclear. The CDR3 totals 11 residues. The V end lost 7 bases, the J end lost 5 bases, and 8 bases lay between the germline ends. CDR3 DNA: TGTGCCAGCACCCTTATTACTGAAGCTTTCTTT. Translating it yields CASTLITEAFF.

Ten or more counts support this clonotype. This rearrangement joins TRBV11-3 to TRBJ2-2; no firm D call. The CDR3 loop spans 15 amino acids. V was clipped by 2 bases and J by 0 bases, with 7 bases between them. Germline V gives CDR1 SGHNT, CDR2 YENEEA. CDR3 residues: CASSLNGPNTGELFF. The CDR3 DNA is TGTGCCAGCAGCTTAAACGGCCCGAACACCGGGGAGCTGTTTTTT.

By share, this clonotype counts as medium-sized. This chain joins TRBV10-1 and TRBJ2-1, with 9 bases lining up with TRBD2. The J segment lost 13 bases and the V segment lost 6 bases, leaving 4 bases of the junction unmatched. The CDR3 is 11 residues long. In germline, CDR1 is WNHNN, CDR2 SYGVQD (reference sequence). The CDR3 DNA follows: TGCGCCAGCAGGCTAGCGGGATTTCAGTTCTTC. The encoded protein is CASRLAGFQFF.

V usage is TRBV7-7 and J usage is TRBJ2-5, with 7 bases that match TRBD1. From germline, CDR1 is SSHAT and CDR2 FNYEAQ (reference sequence). The CDR3 sequence is 13 residues long. V trimming: 5 bases; J trimming: 5 bases; junction bases outside the gene matches: 5. The DNA of the CDR3 is TGTGCCAGCAGCCGACAGGGCACGGAGACCCAGTACTTC. Its protein product is CASSRQGTETQYF.

This clonotype was counted at least ten times. The chain combines TRBV19 with TRBJ2-5; 7 nucleotides line up with TRBD1. In germline, CDR1 is LNHDA, CDR2 SQIVND (reference sequence). This CDR3 is 15 amino acids long. The trim removed 4 bases at V and 2 bases at J, leaving 7 bases unmatched. DNA of the CDR3: TGTGCCAGTAGTAAGGGACAGTACTCACAAGAGACCCAGTACTTC. This gives the protein CASSKGQYSQETQYF.